These 9 T cell receptor beta chains came from one sample sequenced in a study of blood T cell repertoires in COVID-19. Profiling relied on immunoSEQ multiplex PCR, and the TCRdb table lists in-frame clones only, not all of them. The table lists around 700,000 clones, just under 90% of them singletons. The specimen sequenced was peripheral blood. These receptors originate from a woman under 30 with acute or convalescent COVID-19.

The chain has TRBV4-3 and TRBJ2-2; D not certain. The CDR3 runs to 15 residues. Germline CDR1 reads LGHNA; CDR2 reads YSLEER. Trimming shortened V by 5 bases and J by 3 bases, and 13 bases separated the two germline ends. The CDR3 coding sequence is TGCGCCAGCAGCACGGGTCTTAGAGACACCGGGGAGCTGTTTTTT. It encodes CASSTGLRDTGELFF.

This chain connects TRBV4-1 to TRBJ2-2; TRBD1 agrees at 7 bases. The CDR3 runs 17 residues. Germline V CDR1 and CDR2: MGHRA, YSYEKL. With V trimmed by 4 bases and J by 4 bases, 12 bases remained unmatched. Here the CDR3 reads CASSLNLGTELTGELFF. The CDR3 DNA is TGCGCCAGCAGCCTAAACCTCGGGACAGAGCTCACCGGGGAGCTGTTTTTT.

The V and J genes are TRBV7-2 and TRBJ2-7; 11 positions match TRBD2. This CDR3 is built from 15 residues. Germline assignment: CDR1 SGHTA and CDR2 FQGNSA. V dropped 3 bases and J dropped 0; count of bases not matched to a gene: 1. CDR3 protein: CASSFSGGASYEQYF. The CDR3 coding sequence is TGTGCCAGCAGCTTTAGCGGGGGGGCCTCCTACGAGCAGTACTTC.

This chain joins TRBV15 and TRBJ2-7; possibly TRBD2 for D (6 bases). The CDR3 extends over 16 amino acids. V shed 0 bases and J shed 3 bases, with 15 bases lying between them. Germline CDR1 LNHNV, CDR2 YYDKDF (reference sequence). The CDR3 protein is CATSRELAGTRYEQYF. CDR3 sequence (DNA): TGTGCCACCAGCAGAGAGTTGGCGGGGACTCGCTACGAGCAGTACTTC.

The chain links TRBV9 to TRBJ2-1; no clear D. Trimming left V 0 bases short and J 8 bases short, with 6 bases between. Germline loops: CDR1 SGDLS, CDR2 YYNGEE. The CDR3 consists of 12 residues. The CDR3 region is CASSVDNDEQFF. DNA of the CDR3: TGTGCCAGCAGCGTAGACAATGATGAGCAGTTCTTC.

The chain carries TRBV6-2 or TRBV6-3 and TRBJ2-3, with D possibly being TRBD2 (6 bases). The CDR3 runs 14 residues. Germline CDR1 reads MNHEY; CDR2 reads SVGEGT. V dropped 5 bases and J dropped 5 bases, with 14 bases sitting between them. CDR3 in amino acids: CASSNGGLRDTQYF. The CDR3 DNA follows: TGTGCCAGCAGTAACGGGGGTTTGAGAGATACGCAGTATTTT.

The chain recombines TRBV18 with TRBJ1-5, with D perhaps matching TRBD1 (6 bases). Germline V gene sequence: CDR1 KGHSH, CDR2 LQKENI. There are 15 residues in the CDR3. Deletions cut 3 bases from V and 2 bases from J, with 11 bases between. CDR3 sequence reads: CASSPQQGGNQPQHF. CDR3 nucleotide sequence: TGTGCCAGCTCACCCCAACAGGGCGGCAATCAGCCCCAGCATTTT.

CDR3 nucleotides: TGTGCCAGCAGGCGACAGAGTCTTAATGAAAAACTGTTTTTT. Translating it yields CASRRQSLNEKLFF. This chain uses TRBV6-5 with TRBJ1-4; maybe TRBD1 (5 bases). Trimming removed 6 bases at V and 4 bases at J, with 12 bases between. CDR3 size: 14 residues. Germline-derived CDR1 and CDR2 are MNHEY and SVGAGI.

This chain connects TRBV9 to TRBJ2-7; no clear D. This CDR3 contains 15 residues. Germline V gene data show CDR1 as SGDLS and CDR2 as YYNGEE. V was trimmed by 4 bases and J by 7 bases, leaving 21 bases between them. The CDR3 sequence: CASSLTLVPPREQYF. For the CDR3, the DNA is TGTGCCAGCAGCCTTACCTTGGTCCCCCCTAGGGAGCAGTACTTC.